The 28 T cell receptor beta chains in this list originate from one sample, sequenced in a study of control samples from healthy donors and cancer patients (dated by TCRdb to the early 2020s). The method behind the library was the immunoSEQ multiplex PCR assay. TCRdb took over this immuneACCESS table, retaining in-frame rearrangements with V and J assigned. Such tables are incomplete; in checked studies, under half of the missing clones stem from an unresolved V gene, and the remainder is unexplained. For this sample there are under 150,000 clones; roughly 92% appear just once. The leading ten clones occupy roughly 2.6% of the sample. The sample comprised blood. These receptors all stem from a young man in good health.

CDR3: CARTEPGHRNGYTF. The CDR3 nucleotides are TGTGCCCGCACCGAACCGGGACATAGGAATGGCTACACCTTC. V gene TRBV27 combines with J gene TRBJ1-2; the D gene is possibly TRBD1 (6 bases). Germline V gives CDR1 MNHEY, CDR2 SMNVEV (reference sequence). Trimming pared 11 bases from V and 6 bases from J, leaving 22 bases between. CDR3 length equals 14 residues.

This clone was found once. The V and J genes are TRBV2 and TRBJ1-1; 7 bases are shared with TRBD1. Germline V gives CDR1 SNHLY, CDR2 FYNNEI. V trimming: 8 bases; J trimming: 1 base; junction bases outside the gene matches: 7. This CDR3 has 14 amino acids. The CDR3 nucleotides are TGTGCCAGCGTTCAAAACAGGGGGAACACTGAAGCTTTCTTT. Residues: CASVQNRGNTEAFF.

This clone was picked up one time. Here the CDR3 DNA reads TGTGCCAGCTCCCTTGGGGGGATCACAGATACGCAGTATTTT. Translated, it gives CASSLGGITDTQYF. The chain combines TRBV3-1 (or the pseudogene TRBV3-2) with TRBJ2-3; TRBD2 is a possible D gene (6 bases). Germline-derived CDR1 and CDR2 are LGHDT and YNNKEL (reference sequence). V was clipped by 8 bases and J by 2 bases, with 14 bases between them. The CDR3 totals 14 residues.

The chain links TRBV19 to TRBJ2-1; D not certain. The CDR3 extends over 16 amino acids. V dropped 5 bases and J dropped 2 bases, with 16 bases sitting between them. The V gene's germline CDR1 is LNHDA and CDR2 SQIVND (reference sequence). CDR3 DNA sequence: TGTGCCAGTAGTGTCCCCTCGGGCCAGGCCTACAATGAGCAGTTCTTC. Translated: CASSVPSGQAYNEQFF.

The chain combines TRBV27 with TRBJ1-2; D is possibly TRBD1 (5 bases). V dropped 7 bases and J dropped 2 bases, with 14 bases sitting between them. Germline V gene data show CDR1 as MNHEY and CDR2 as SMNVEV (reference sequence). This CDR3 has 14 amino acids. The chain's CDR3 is CASTPWGTNYGYTF. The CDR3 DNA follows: TGTGCCAGCACCCCTTGGGGGACGAACTATGGCTACACCTTC.

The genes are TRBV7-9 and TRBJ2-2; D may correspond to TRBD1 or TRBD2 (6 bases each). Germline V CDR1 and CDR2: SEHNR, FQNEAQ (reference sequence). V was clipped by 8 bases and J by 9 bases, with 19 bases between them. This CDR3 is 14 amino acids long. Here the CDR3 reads CASQRDGGVRELFF. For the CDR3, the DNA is TGTGCCAGCCAAAGGGACGGGGGCGTGAGGGAGCTGTTTTTT.

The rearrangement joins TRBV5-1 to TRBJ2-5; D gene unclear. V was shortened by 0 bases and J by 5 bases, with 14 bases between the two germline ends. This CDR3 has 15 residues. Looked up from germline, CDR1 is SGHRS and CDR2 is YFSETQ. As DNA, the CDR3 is TGCGCCAGCAGCTTGGGTTCGCAGAGTAGCGAGACCCAGTACTTC. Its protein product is CASSLGSQSSETQYF.

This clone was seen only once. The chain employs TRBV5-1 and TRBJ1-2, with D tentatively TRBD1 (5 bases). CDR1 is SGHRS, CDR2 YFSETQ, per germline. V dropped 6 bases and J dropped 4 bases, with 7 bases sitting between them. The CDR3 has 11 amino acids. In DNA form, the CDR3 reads TGCGCCAGCACGGGGGGCTATGGCTACACCTTC. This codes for CASTGGYGYTF.

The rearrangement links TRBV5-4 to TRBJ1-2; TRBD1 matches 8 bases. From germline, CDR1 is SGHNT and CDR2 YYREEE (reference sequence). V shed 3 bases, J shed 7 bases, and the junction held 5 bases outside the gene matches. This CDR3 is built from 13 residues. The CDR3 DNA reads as TGTGCCAGCAGCTGGACAGGGACGCCTGGCTACACCTTC. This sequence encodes CASSWTGTPGYTF.

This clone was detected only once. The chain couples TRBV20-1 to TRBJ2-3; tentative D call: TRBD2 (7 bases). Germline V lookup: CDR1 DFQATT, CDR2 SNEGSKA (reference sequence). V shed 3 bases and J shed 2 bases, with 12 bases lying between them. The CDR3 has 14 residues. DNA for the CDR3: TGCAGTGCTAGTGGGGGGGCCTACACAGATACGCAGTATTTT. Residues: CSASGGAYTDTQYF.

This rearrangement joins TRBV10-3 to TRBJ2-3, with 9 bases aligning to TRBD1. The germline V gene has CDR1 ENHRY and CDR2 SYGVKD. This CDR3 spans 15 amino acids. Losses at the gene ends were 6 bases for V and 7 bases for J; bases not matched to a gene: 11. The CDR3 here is CAIRPGQGVLNTQYF. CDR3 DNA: TGTGCCATCAGGCCGGGACAGGGAGTCTTGAATACGCAGTATTTT.

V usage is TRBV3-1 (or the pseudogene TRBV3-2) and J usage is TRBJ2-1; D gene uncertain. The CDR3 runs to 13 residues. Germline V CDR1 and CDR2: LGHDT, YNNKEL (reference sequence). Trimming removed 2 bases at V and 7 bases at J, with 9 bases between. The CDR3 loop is CASSQISENEQFF. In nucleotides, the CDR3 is TGTGCCAGCAGCCAAATTTCCGAAAATGAGCAGTTCTTC.

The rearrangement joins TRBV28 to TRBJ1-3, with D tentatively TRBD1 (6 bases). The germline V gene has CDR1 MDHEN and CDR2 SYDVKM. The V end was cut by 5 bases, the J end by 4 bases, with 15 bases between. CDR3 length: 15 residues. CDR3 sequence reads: CASSGTGGRGNTIYF. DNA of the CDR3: TGTGCCAGCAGTGGAACTGGGGGCCGAGGAAACACCATATATTTT.

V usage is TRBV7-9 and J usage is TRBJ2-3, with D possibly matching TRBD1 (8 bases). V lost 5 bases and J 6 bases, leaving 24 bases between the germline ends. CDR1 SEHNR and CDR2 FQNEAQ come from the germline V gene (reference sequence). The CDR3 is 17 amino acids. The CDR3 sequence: CASSDTPQGGRGDTQYF. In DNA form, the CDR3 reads TGTGCCAGCAGCGACACCCCACAGGGGGGGCGGGGGGATACGCAGTATTTT. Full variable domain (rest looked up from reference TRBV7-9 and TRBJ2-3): DTGVSQNPRHKITKRGQNVTFRCDPISEHNRLYWYRQTLGQGPEFLTYFQNEAQLEKSRLLSDRFSAERPKGSFSTLEIQRTEQGDSAMYLCASSDTPQGGRGDTQYFGPGTRLTVL.

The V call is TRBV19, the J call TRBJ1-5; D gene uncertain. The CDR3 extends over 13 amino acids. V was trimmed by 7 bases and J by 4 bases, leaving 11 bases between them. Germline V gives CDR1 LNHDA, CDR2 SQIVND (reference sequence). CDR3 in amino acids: CASNPPGNQPQHF. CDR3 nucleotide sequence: TGTGCCAGTAACCCGCCGGGAAATCAGCCCCAGCATTTT.

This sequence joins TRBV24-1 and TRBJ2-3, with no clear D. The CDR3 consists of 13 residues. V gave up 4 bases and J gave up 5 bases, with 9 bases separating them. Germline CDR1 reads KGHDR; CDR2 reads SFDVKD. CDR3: CATSEPGRDTQYF. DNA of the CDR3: TGTGCCACCAGTGAACCCGGAAGAGATACGCAGTATTTT.

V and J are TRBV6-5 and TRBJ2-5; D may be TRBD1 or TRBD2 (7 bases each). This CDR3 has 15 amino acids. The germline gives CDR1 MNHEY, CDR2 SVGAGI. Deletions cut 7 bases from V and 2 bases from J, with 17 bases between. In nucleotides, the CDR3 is TGTGCCAGCACAGGGGGGGGACTACGTCAAGAGACCCAGTACTTC. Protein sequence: CASTGGGLRQETQYF.

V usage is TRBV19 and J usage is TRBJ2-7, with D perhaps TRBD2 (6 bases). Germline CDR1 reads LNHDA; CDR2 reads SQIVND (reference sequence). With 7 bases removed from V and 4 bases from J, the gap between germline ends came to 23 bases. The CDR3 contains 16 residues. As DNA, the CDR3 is TGTGCCAGTACCCCATCGAGGGACCGGGGGATTTACGAGCAGTACTTC. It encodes CASTPSRDRGIYEQYF.

The CDR3 DNA sequence: TGTGCCAGCAGCTTAGGGAGGAATCAGCCCCAGCATTTT. Protein product: CASSLGRNQPQHF. The V gene is TRBV11-2, the J gene TRBJ1-5; D remains ambiguous. This CDR3 contains 13 residues. V was cut by 1 base and J by 4 bases, with 5 bases left in between. Germline V gene sequence: CDR1 SGHAT, CDR2 FQNNGV.

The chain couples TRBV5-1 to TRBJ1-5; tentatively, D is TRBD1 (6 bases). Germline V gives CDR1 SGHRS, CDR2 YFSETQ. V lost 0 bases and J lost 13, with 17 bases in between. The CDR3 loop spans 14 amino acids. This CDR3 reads CASSLAGDNEKQHF. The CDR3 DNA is TGCGCCAGCAGCTTGGCTGGGGACAACGAAAAGCAGCATTTT.

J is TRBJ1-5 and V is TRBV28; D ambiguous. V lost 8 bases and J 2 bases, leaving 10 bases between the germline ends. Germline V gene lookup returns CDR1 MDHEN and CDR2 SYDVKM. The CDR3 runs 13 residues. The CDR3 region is CASRPAGNQPQHF. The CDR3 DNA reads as TGTGCCAGCCGCCCGGCGGGCAATCAGCCCCAGCATTTT.

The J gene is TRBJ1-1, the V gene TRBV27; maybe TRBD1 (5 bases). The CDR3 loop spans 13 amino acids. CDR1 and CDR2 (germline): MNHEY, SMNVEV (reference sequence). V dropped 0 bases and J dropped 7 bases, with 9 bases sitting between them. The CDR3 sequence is CASSLSAGDEAFF. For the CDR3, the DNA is TGTGCCAGCAGTTTATCAGCGGGGGATGAAGCTTTCTTT.

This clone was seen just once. In nucleotides, the CDR3 is TGCGCCAGCAGCCAAGATCCCAGCGGGTTTAATTCACCCCTCCACTTT. Its translation: CASSQDPSGFNSPLHF. The V call is TRBV4-1, the J call TRBJ1-6, with D uncertain. Looked up from germline, CDR1 is MGHRA and CDR2 is YSYEKL. The CDR3 spans 16 residues. V was clipped by 0 bases and J by 6 bases, with 12 bases between them.

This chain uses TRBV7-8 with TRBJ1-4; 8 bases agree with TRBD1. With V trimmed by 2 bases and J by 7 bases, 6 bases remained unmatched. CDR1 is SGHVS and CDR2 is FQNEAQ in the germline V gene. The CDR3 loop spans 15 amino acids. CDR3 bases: TGTGCCAGCAGCTTAAGACAGGGGCGGGCTGAAAAACTGTTTTTT. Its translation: CASSLRQGRAEKLFF.

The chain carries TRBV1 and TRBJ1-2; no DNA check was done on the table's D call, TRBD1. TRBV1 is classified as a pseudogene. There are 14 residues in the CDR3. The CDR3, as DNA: TGCACCTTACTAGGTCCGGACAGCCGCTATGGCTACACCTTC. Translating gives CTLLGPDSRYGYTF.

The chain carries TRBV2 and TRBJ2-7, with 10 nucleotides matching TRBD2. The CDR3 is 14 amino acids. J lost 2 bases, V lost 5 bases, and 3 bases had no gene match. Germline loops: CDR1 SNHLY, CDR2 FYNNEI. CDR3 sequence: CASSFGTSAYEQYF. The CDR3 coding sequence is TGTGCCAGCAGTTTCGGGACTAGCGCCTACGAGCAGTACTTC.

Here the CDR3 reads CATSRVNTVLYGYTF. CDR3 sequence (DNA): TGTGCCACCAGCAGGGTCAATACAGTTCTTTATGGCTACACCTTC. The V gene is TRBV15, the J gene TRBJ1-2; D gene unclear. The V gene lost 3 bases and the J gene lost 5 bases, with 16 bases spanning the gap. This CDR3 contains 15 residues. The germline V gene has CDR1 LNHNV and CDR2 YYDKDF (reference sequence). The variable domain in full, completed from reference TRBV15 and TRBJ1-2, reads DAMVIQNPRYQVTQFGKPVTLSCSQTLNHNVMYWYQQKSSQAPKLLFHYYDKDFNNEADTPDNFQSRRPNTSFCFLDIRSPGLGDTAMYLCATSRVNTVLYGYTFGSGTRLTVV.

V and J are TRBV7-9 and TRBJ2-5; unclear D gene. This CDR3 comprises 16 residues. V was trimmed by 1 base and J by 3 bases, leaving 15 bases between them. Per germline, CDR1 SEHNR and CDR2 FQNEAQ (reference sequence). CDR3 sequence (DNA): TGTGCCAGCAGCTTAGTAGGGCCTAGTGGGGAAGAGACCCAGTACTTC. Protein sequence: CASSLVGPSGEETQYF.